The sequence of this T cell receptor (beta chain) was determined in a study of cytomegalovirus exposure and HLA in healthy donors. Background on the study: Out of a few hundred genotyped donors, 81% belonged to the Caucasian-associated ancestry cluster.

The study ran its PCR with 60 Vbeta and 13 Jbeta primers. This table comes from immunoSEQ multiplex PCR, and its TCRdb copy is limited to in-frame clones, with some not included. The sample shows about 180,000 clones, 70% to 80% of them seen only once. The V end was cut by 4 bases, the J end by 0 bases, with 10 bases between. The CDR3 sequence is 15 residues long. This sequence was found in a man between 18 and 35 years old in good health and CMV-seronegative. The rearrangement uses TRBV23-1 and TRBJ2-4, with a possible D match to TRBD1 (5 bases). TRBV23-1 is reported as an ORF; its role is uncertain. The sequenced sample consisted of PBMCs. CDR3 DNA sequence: TGCGCCAGCAGTCCAAATGACAGAGCCAAAAACATTCAGTACTTC. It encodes CASSPNDRAKNIQYF.